The next 30 T cell receptor beta chains were all read from a single sample in a study of blood T cell repertoires in COVID-19. Using immunoSEQ multiplex PCR, the repertoire was profiled, and TCRdb retains in-frame clones only, with some absent. The data hold about 110,000 clones, with 82% observed a single time. Sequenced input: peripheral blood. The source of these receptors is an older woman with acute or convalescent COVID-19.

DNA of the CDR3: TGTGCCACCAGCAGTATGGGACAGCATGCAGATACGCAGTATTTT. It specifies CATSSMGQHADTQYF. The chain joins TRBV15 to TRBJ2-3; 7 nucleotides match TRBD1. The germline V gene has CDR1 LNHNV and CDR2 YYDKDF (reference sequence). CDR3 length equals 15 residues. V trimming: 3 bases; J trimming: 4 bases; junction bases outside the gene matches: 7.

This chain uses TRBV3-1 (or the pseudogene TRBV3-2) with TRBJ1-2, with a weak D call TRBD1 (6 bases). V gave up 3 bases and J gave up 3 bases, with 17 bases separating them. Germline V CDR1 and CDR2: LGHDT, YNNKEL (reference sequence). The CDR3 totals 16 residues. CDR3 DNA sequence: TGTGCCAGCAGCCACAGAACAGGGTCCACTGACTATGGCTACACCTTC. It is translated as CASSHRTGSTDYGYTF.

The chain employs TRBV29-1 and TRBJ2-1, with 13 positions matching TRBD2. After removal of 8 bases from V and 0 bases from J, the junction contained 7 bases not matched to a gene. This CDR3 has 16 amino acids. Germline V gives CDR1 SQVTM, CDR2 ANQGSEA. This CDR3 reads CSIIGLAGASYNEQFF. CDR3 DNA: TGCAGCATTATAGGACTAGCGGGGGCCTCCTACAATGAGCAGTTCTTC.

The table lists this clone with a few counts. The chain is built from TRBV24-1 and TRBJ2-3; D is uncertain. This CDR3 is built from 13 residues. CDR1 is KGHDR and CDR2 is SFDVKD in the germline V gene. The ends were cut back, 3 bases at V and 1 base at J, with 4 bases in the middle. The CDR3 loop is CATSDGGTDTQYF. The CDR3 DNA reads as TGTGCCACCAGTGATGGAGGCACAGATACGCAGTATTTT.

The chain has TRBV3-1 (or the pseudogene TRBV3-2) and TRBJ1-2; D call uncertain. V was pared by 4 bases and J by 8 bases, with 11 bases between. CDR1 is LGHDT, CDR2 YNNKEL, per germline (reference sequence). The CDR3 runs to 12 residues. CDR3 sequence reads: CASSLRPGGYTF. For the CDR3, the DNA is TGTGCCAGCAGCCTCCGGCCGGGAGGCTACACCTTC.

The V call is TRBV23-1, the J call TRBJ2-3, with D tentatively TRBD2 (6 bases). TRBV23-1 is placed among ORFs of uncertain function. The CDR3 spans 15 residues. Trimming stripped 6 bases from V and 2 bases from J, with 15 bases between. The CDR3 nucleotides are TGCGCCAGCAGGGGACTCTTTACATCCACAGATACGCAGTATTTT. Translating it yields CASRGLFTSTDTQYF.

The chain is built from TRBV5-1 and TRBJ2-2, with 8 bases fitting TRBD1. CDR1 and CDR2 from the germline V gene are SGHRS and YFSETQ. The junction had 6 bases not matched to a gene; V was cut back by 4 bases and J by 4 bases. The CDR3 has 15 residues. The CDR3 bases are TGCGCCAGCAGCCTAGGACAGGGTAGCACCGGGGAGCTGTTTTTT. Its translation: CASSLGQGSTGELFF.

The chain carries TRBV10-3 and TRBJ1-5; TRBD1 matches 9 bases. The CDR3 length is 20 residues. With 2 bases clipped from V and 4 bases from J, the junction kept 18 bases outside the gene matches. CDR1 and CDR2 from the germline V gene are ENHRY and SYGVKD. The CDR3 nucleotides are TGTGCCATCAGTGAGGCTTTAGCGGATCGGGACAGGGAGGAAAATCAGCCCCAGCATTTT. Protein product: CAISEALADRDREENQPQHF.

The CDR3 region is CASCTTGNQPQHF. The CDR3 DNA reads as TGTGCCAGTTGTACGACAGGGAATCAGCCCCAGCATTTT. The chain links TRBV19 to TRBJ1-5, with 7 bases that match TRBD1. This CDR3 is built from 13 residues. V dropped 8 bases and J dropped 4; count of bases not matched to a gene: 5. The V gene's germline CDR1 is LNHDA and CDR2 SQIVND (reference sequence).

This clone was observed once. The gene calls are TRBV7-9 and TRBJ1-3; D remains ambiguous. Trimming shortened V by 4 bases and J by 4 bases, and 14 bases separated the two germline ends. There are 15 residues in the CDR3. Germline CDR1 SEHNR, CDR2 FQNEAQ (reference sequence). The CDR3 is CASSSPAPGGNTIYF. The CDR3 coding sequence is TGTGCCAGCAGCTCCCCGGCCCCGGGGGGAAACACCATATATTTT. Filled out from reference TRBV7-9 and TRBJ1-3, the complete variable domain reads DTGVSQNPRHKITKRGQNVTFRCDPISEHNRLYWYRQTLGQGPEFLTYFQNEAQLEKSRLLSDRFSAERPKGSFSTLEIQRTEQGDSAMYLCASSSPAPGGNTIYFGEGSWLTVV.

In its sample, this clone was seen once. The rearrangement uses TRBV9 and TRBJ1-1; the match to TRBD1 covers 7 bases. The CDR3 spans 15 residues. The junction had 7 bases not matched to a gene; V was cut back by 0 bases and J by 5 bases. The germline CDR1 and CDR2 sequences are SGDLS and YYNGEE. CDR3 bases: TGTGCCAGCAGCGTAGGATTGACAGGGAGGACTGAAGCTTTCTTT. Translation: CASSVGLTGRTEAFF.

This chain links TRBV11-2 with TRBJ2-7; unclear D gene. CDR1 is SGHAT, CDR2 FQNNGV, per germline. CDR3 length: 13 residues. Trimming cost V 4 bases and J 1 base, with 8 bases left between them. In DNA form, the CDR3 reads TGTGCCAGCAGCTCTTCTAATTCCTACGAGCAGTACTTC. Its protein is CASSSSNSYEQYF.

The chain is built from TRBV28 and TRBJ2-3; TRBD2 matches 8 bases. The CDR3 has 14 residues. Germline V gene lookup returns CDR1 MDHEN and CDR2 SYDVKM. V shed 4 bases, J shed 4 bases, and the junction held 4 bases outside the gene matches. The CDR3 bases are TGTGCCAGCAGTTGGGCGGGGGGTTCAGATACGCAGTATTTT. Translating gives CASSWAGGSDTQYF.

This chain uses TRBV7-2 with TRBJ2-7; a weak D match, TRBD1 (6 bases). CDR1 is SGHTA, CDR2 FQGNSA, per germline. V was trimmed by 0 bases and J by 5 bases, leaving 8 bases between them. The CDR3 spans 13 residues. The chain's CDR3 is CASSLAPGDEQYF. The CDR3, as DNA: TGTGCCAGCAGCTTAGCGCCAGGGGACGAGCAGTACTTC.

The V call is TRBV12-3 or TRBV12-4, the J call TRBJ2-1; D gene uncertain. Trimming stripped 2 bases from V and 8 bases from J, with 10 bases between. This CDR3 contains 13 residues. CDR3 loop: CASSLTPQHEQFF. The CDR3 coding sequence is TGTGCCAGCAGTTTAACTCCTCAACATGAGCAGTTCTTC.

The V and J genes are TRBV15 and TRBJ2-1; TRBD1 matches 8 bases. The germline gives CDR1 LNHNV, CDR2 YYDKDF (reference sequence). V was pared by 0 bases and J by 5 bases, with 3 bases of the junction left unmatched. The CDR3 sequence is 15 residues long. The CDR3 here is CATSRDLTGDNEQFF. The CDR3 DNA follows: TGTGCCACCAGCAGAGATCTGACAGGGGACAATGAGCAGTTCTTC.

The J gene is TRBJ2-1, the V gene TRBV9; TRBD2 might be the D (5 bases). Trimming left V 0 bases short and J 5 bases short, with 6 bases between. The CDR3 contains 13 residues. Germline CDR1 reads SGDLS; CDR2 reads YYNGEE. Written as DNA, the CDR3 is TGTGCCAGCAGCGTAGGACTAAACAATGAGCAGTTCTTC. This sequence encodes CASSVGLNNEQFF.

The CDR3 spells CASSPGRGYEQYF. The CDR3 DNA reads as TGTGCCAGCAGCCCAGGAAGGGGCTACGAGCAGTACTTC. The chain joins TRBV7-3 to TRBJ2-7; tentative D call: TRBD1 (5 bases). Deletions cut 5 bases from V and 3 bases from J, with 11 bases between. Per germline, CDR1 SGHTA and CDR2 FQGTGA. The CDR3 has 13 amino acids. The whole variable domain, remainder taken from reference TRBV7-3 and TRBJ2-7, is GAGVSQTPSNKVTEKGKYVELRCDPISGHTALYWYRQSLGQGPEFLIYFQGTGAADDSGLPNDRFFAVRPEGSVSTLKIQRTERGDSAVYLCASSPGRGYEQYFGPGTRLTVT.

Only one count was recorded for this clone. The J gene is TRBJ2-1, the V gene TRBV5-1, with TRBD2 matching over 9 bases. V shed 5 bases, J shed 6 bases, and the junction held 15 bases outside the gene matches. Germline values: CDR1 SGHRS, CDR2 YFSETQ. The CDR3 has 17 residues. The CDR3 bases are TGCGCCAGCAGTTACTTAGCGGGGGTCCGGGGGACCAATGAGCAGTTCTTC. Its translation is CASSYLAGVRGTNEQFF.

This chain links TRBV7-2 with TRBJ2-7; 8 nucleotides align to TRBD1. CDR1 is SGHTA, CDR2 FQGNSA, per germline. The length of the CDR3 is 13 residues. After removal of 8 bases from V and 7 bases from J, the junction contained 10 bases not matched to a gene. CDR3 bases: TGTGCCAGCCGCCGGGACAGGTGGCAAGAGCAGTACTTC. This translates into CASRRDRWQEQYF.

This clone was observed a few times. The chain has TRBV25-1 and TRBJ2-7, with D possibly TRBD2 on 6 matching bases. Trimming removed 6 bases at V and 7 bases at J, with 16 bases between. This CDR3 has 13 residues. Germline V lookup: CDR1 MGHDK, CDR2 SYGVNS. CDR3 residues: CASSAGTPKEQYF. The CDR3, as DNA: TGTGCCAGCAGCGCGGGGACTCCCAAGGAGCAGTACTTC.

This chain joins TRBV7-2 and TRBJ2-5; no clear D gene. V was clipped by 5 bases and J by 1 base, with 8 bases between them. The CDR3 contains 13 residues. Germline values: CDR1 SGHTA, CDR2 FQGNSA. CDR3 coding DNA: TGTGCCAGCAGCGTACAACCCCAAGAGACCCAGTACTTC. This translates into CASSVQPQETQYF.

The rearrangement uses TRBV7-3 and TRBJ2-1, with TRBD2 as a possible D gene (6 bases). The CDR3 extends over 13 amino acids. With 2 bases removed from V and 8 bases from J, the gap between germline ends came to 10 bases. CDR1 and CDR2 from the germline V gene are SGHTA and FQGTGA. CDR3 residues: CASSLQAGHEQFF. The CDR3 DNA reads TGTGCCAGCAGCTTACAAGCGGGCCATGAGCAGTTCTTC.

The CDR3 DNA follows: TGTGCCAGCAGGGACGCAGGGGGCGGCAATCAGCCCCAGCATTTT. Amino acid sequence: CASRDAGGGNQPQHF. This chain joins TRBV28 and TRBJ1-5; 8 nucleotides agree with TRBD1. The CDR3 sequence is 15 residues long. V trimming: 6 bases; J trimming: 2 bases; junction bases outside the gene matches: 6. Germline CDR1 reads MDHEN; CDR2 reads SYDVKM.

The rearrangement uses TRBV4-1 and TRBJ2-2; D is perhaps TRBD2 (6 bases). V gave up 0 bases and J gave up 5 bases, with 13 bases separating them. The CDR3 runs 16 residues. Germline CDR1 MGHRA, CDR2 YSYEKL. In nucleotides, the CDR3 is TGCGCCAGCAGCCAAGATGGCGGGACCCATACCGGGGAGCTGTTTTTT. It specifies CASSQDGGTHTGELFF.

A few counts support this clone. The chain employs TRBV7-3 and TRBJ1-2; D ambiguous. CDR1 SGHTA and CDR2 FQGTGA come from the germline V gene. This CDR3 comprises 13 residues. Trimming cost V 0 bases and J 5 bases, with 7 bases left between them. CDR3 sequence: CASSLTMEYGYTF. CDR3 nucleotide sequence: TGTGCCAGCAGCTTAACGATGGAGTATGGCTACACCTTC.

J is TRBJ1-2 and V is TRBV27; the match to TRBD1 covers 8 bases. Trimming removed 1 base from V and 7 bases from J; junction bases left unmatched: 5. This CDR3 comprises 14 residues. Germline V gene sequence: CDR1 MNHEY, CDR2 SMNVEV (reference sequence). The DNA for the CDR3 is TGTGCCAGCAGTTTATTGCAGGGGGCGCGTGGCTACACCTTC. Protein: CASSLLQGARGYTF.

Here the CDR3 reads CASKLERGYTF. Here the CDR3 DNA reads TGTGCCAGCAAGCTCGAGAGAGGCTACACCTTC. The V gene is TRBV6-4, the J gene TRBJ1-2; D is uncertain. The CDR3 is 11 amino acids. The germline V gene has CDR1 MRHNA and CDR2 SNTAGT. Between the trimmed V and J ends, which lost 7 bases and 8 bases, there was a span of 11 bases.

This clone was counted only a few times. The gene calls are TRBV4-2 and TRBJ1-6; 10 nucleotides align to TRBD1. CDR1 and CDR2 from the germline V gene are LGHNA and YNFKEQ. V lost 5 bases, J lost 3 bases, and 7 bases stayed unmatched. CDR3 length equals 17 residues. The CDR3 sequence is CASSIGTGDIYNSPLHF. The DNA of the CDR3 is TGTGCCAGCAGCATTGGGACAGGGGATATCTATAATTCACCCCTCCACTTT.

The rearrangement joins TRBV10-3 to TRBJ1-6; the match to TRBD1 covers 9 bases. V shed 3 bases, J shed 9 bases, and the junction held 12 bases outside the gene matches. Germline-derived CDR1 and CDR2 are ENHRY and SYGVKD. The CDR3 is 17 residues long. CDR3 sequence reads: CAISDRDRALKGSPLHF. The CDR3 DNA sequence: TGTGCCATCAGTGACCGGGACAGGGCTTTGAAAGGTTCACCCCTCCACTTT.